The clone carrying this T cell receptor (beta chain) has more than one count but fewer than ten. Its matching antigen is unknown. Trimming pared 4 bases from V and 8 bases from J, leaving 20 bases between. The CDR3 has 15 amino acids. CDR1 and CDR2 from the germline V gene are SGHTA and FQGNSA. The library was made from cDNA and included unique molecular identifiers. About 500,000 cDNA molecules were obtained per 1 to 10 million input T cells. TCRdb independently ran MiXCR on the PCR reads; one entry per CDR3 protein. The table lists approximately 360,000 distinct CDR3 sequences, less than 35% of them singletons. These data belong to a study of post-analysis software for immune sequencing data. As for the study in general: Relapsing-remitting, secondary progressive and progressive-relapsing courses of multiple sclerosis were included.

General study results and limits: A handful of TRBV segments appeared more often in patients than in controls, and TRBV5-6, TRBV5-1 and TRBV20-1 were among these. Multiple sclerosis patients had significantly lower normalized Chao1 diversity than controls.

The specimen sequenced was blood. The genes are TRBV7-2 and TRBJ1-2, with D perhaps TRBD1 (6 bases). The clonotype originates from a girl between 5 and 17 years old with multiple sclerosis. CDR3 residues: CASSSLGRGAGGYTF. The CDR3 nucleotides are TGTGCCAGCAGCTCACTGGGCAGGGGAGCGGGGGGCTACACCTTC.